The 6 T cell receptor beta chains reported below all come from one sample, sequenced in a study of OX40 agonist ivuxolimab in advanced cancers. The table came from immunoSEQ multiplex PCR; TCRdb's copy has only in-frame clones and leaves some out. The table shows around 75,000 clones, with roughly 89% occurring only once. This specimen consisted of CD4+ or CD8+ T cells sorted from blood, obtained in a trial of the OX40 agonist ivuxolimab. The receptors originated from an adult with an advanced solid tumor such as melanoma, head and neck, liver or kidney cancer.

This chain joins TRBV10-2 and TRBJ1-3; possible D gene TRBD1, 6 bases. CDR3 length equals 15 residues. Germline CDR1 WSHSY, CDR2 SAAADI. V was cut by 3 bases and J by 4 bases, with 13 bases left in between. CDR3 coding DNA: TGCGCCAGCAGTGAACCCCACAGGGACGGAAACACCATATATTTT. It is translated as CASSEPHRDGNTIYF.

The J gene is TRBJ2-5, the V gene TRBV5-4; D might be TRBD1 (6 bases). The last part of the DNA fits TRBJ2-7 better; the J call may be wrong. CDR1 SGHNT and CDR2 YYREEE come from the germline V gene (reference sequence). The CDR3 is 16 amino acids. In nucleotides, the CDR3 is TGTGCCAGCAGCTTGGGAGGACAGATACCCTCCTACGAGCAGTACTTC. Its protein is CASSLGGQIPSYEQYF.

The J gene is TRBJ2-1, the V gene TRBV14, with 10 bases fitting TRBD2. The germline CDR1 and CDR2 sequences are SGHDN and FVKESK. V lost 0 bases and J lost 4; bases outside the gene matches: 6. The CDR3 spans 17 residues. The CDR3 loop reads CASSQELGLASYNEQFF. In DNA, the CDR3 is TGTGCCAGCAGCCAAGAGTTGGGACTAGCGTCTTACAATGAGCAGTTCTTC.

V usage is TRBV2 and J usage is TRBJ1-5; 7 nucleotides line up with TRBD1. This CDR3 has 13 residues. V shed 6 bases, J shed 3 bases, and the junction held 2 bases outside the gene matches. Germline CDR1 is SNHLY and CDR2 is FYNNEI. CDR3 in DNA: TGTGCCAGCAGGGGACAGTTCAATCAGCCCCAGCATTTT. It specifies CASRGQFNQPQHF.

The CDR3 here is CASSSSSGHYEQYF. CDR3 bases: TGTGCCAGCAGCTCTTCTAGCGGCCACTACGAGCAGTACTTC. The V and J genes are TRBV7-2 and TRBJ2-7, with 7 bases matching TRBD2. CDR1 is SGHTA, CDR2 FQGNSA, per germline. With 4 bases clipped from V and 3 bases from J, the junction kept 6 bases outside the gene matches. The CDR3 is 14 amino acids.

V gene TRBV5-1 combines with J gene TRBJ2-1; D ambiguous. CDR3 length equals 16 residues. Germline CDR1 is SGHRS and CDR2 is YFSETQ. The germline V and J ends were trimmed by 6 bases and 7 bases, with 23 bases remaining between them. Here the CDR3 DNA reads TGCGCCAGCACCCCTCTGGGCGGAACCGTGGGGAATGAGCAGTTCTTC. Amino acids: CASTPLGGTVGNEQFF.